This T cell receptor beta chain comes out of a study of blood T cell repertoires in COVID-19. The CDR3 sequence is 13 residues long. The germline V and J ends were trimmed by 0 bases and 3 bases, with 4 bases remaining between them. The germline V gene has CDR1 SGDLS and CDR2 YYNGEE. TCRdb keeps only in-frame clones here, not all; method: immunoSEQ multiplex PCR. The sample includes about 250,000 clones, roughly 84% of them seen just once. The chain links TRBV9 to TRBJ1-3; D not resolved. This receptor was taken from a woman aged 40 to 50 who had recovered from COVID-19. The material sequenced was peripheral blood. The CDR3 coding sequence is TGTGCCAGCAGCGTAGACTTTGGAAACACCATATATTTT. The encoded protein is CASSVDFGNTIYF.